The present T cell receptor beta chain was sequenced within a study of CXCR3-negative and CXCR3-positive naive CD8 T cells. Germline CDR1 is SGHNT and CDR2 is YENEEA. The CDR3 totals 13 residues. Study outcomes and limitations: Memory cells diverged, while naive CXCR3-positive and CXCR3-negative cells had similar TRBV-TRBJ usage.

This clonotype is classed as medium-sized (0.01 to 0.1%) by frequency. The antigen is unknown. The TRB libraries of cDNA were built by UMI-labeled 5' RACE. TCRdb re-called the 5' RACE reads; one entry per CDR3 protein, DNA not given. This repertoire includes approximately 6,500 distinct CDR3 sequences. Sample: naive CXCR3- CD8+ T cells from blood. Subset described: CD45RO-CCR7+CD27+CD95- naive CD8+ T cells lacking CXCR3 (TNR3-). The chain recombines TRBV11-3 with TRBJ2-1; TCRdb's D gene call, TRBD1, goes unchecked for lack of DNA. The receptor comes from a human donor in good health. Some clones in this sample may be carry-over from other donors' samples. CDR3 loop: CASSLPQGNEQFF.